Detailed here is one T cell receptor beta chain. This CDR3 is 14 amino acids long. The V gene end was trimmed by 7 bases and the J gene end by 0 bases; junction bases not matched to a gene: 4. Germline V gene sequence: CDR1 LNHDA, CDR2 SQIVND (reference sequence). The data derive from a study of T cell repertoires in breast cancer. Across the whole study: Samples were breast cancer tumors, lymph nodes and blood from patients, and control blood.

Paired alpha-beta TCRs of CD8+ T cells were analyzed by expanded emulsion RT-PCR. A second nested PCR with blocking oligonucleotides suppressed unpaired genes. Each emulsion RT-PCR master mix held about 5,000-260,000 T cells with C-region, Stepout and V-region primers. A single record per CDR3 protein comes from TCRdb applying MiXCR to the emulsion pairing reads. In the table there are around 43,000 distinct CDR3 sequences, under 60% of which are singletons. The TCR originated in a pool of human donors with breast cancer or a healthy control (not recorded which). The material sequenced was CD8+ T cells. V is TRBV19 and J is TRBJ1-2; 8 nucleotides agree with TRBD1. CDR3 sequence: CASKQGQANYGYTF. Here the CDR3 DNA reads TGTGCCAGTAAACAGGGACAGGCTAACTATGGCTACACCTTC.